This T cell receptor (beta chain) was obtained from a study of T cell clonality in common variable immunodeficiency. The method was immunoSEQ multiplex PCR; TCRdb's version includes in-frame clones alone and lacks a portion of them. Sampling found tens of thousands of clones, none seen once. This clone was seen many times. Read coverage stops 3 residues before the CDR3 terminus; the germline J gene supplies the remainder. V dropped 0 bases and J dropped 7 bases, with 13 bases sitting between them. Germline V gene data show CDR1 as MGHRA and CDR2 as YSYEKL. CDR3 size: 15 residues. The chain recombines TRBV4-1 with TRBJ1-5, with no clear D. Sequenced input: peripheral blood mononuclear cells. This clonotype originated in a person between 18 and 75 years old in good health. The DNA read from the CDR3 is TGCGCCAGCAGCCAAGATCAATGGCCGAGGCAGCCC. Protein sequence: CASSQDQWPRQP. The full CDR3 protein is CASSQDQWPRQPQHF.